These 26 T cell receptor beta chains share one sample of origin, sequenced in a study of T cells in women clearing cervical HPV infection. The assay was immunoSEQ multiplex PCR, and TCRdb's table has in-frame clones only and misses some. The sample totals roughly 23,000 clones. Sequencing was done on a sample of blood buffy coat. The source of these receptors is a woman aged 18 to 75 with a cervical HPV16 infection that either progressed to CIN3+ or cleared (not recorded which).

On this clone: The read ends 3 residues early relative to the CDR3; the germline J gene fills the gap. The chain is built from TRBV11-2 and TRBJ1-2; the D is unclear. The V and J ends lost 4 bases and 4 bases respectively, with 4 bases between them. This CDR3 comprises 11 residues. From germline, CDR1 is SGHAT and CDR2 FQNNGV. Incomplete CDR3 DNA: TGTGCCAGCAGCTCCATCTATGGC. Translating gives CASSSIYG. The whole CDR3 sequence reads CASSSIYGYTF.

Comment on this clone: The read finishes 3 residues shy of the CDR3 end, and the germline J gene is used to complete it. V gene TRBV7-3 combines with J gene TRBJ2-2; D unclear. The germline gives CDR1 SGHTA, CDR2 FQGTGA. The CDR3 has 15 amino acids. Between the trimmed V and J ends, which lost 0 bases and 0 bases, there was a span of 5 bases. CDR3 protein: CASSLTSANTGELFF. The DNA read from the CDR3 is TGTGCCAGCAGCTTAACCTCAGCGAACACCGGGGAG.

CDR3: CASSQDNMADQPQHF. Partial CDR3 DNA: TGTGCCAGCAGCCAAGATAACATGGCGGATCAGCCC. The chain carries TRBV4-2 and TRBJ1-5; D is undetermined. With the read ending 3 residues before the CDR3 end, the germline J gene is used to fill in that end. This CDR3 is 15 amino acids long. Germline values: CDR1 LGHNA, CDR2 YNFKEQ. The V and J ends lost 0 bases and 5 bases respectively, with 11 bases between them.

With respect to this clone: The DNA ends 3 residues before the CDR3 does, and the rest of the CDR3 is filled in from the germline J gene. V usage is TRBV12-3 or TRBV12-4 and J usage is TRBJ2-7; D call uncertain. The germline V and J ends were trimmed by 3 bases and 3 bases, with 15 bases remaining between them. There are 15 residues in the CDR3. The part of the CDR3 DNA that was read is TGTGCCAGCAGTTTGGGCTTGGATACCAACTACGAG. Translated: CASSLGLDTNYE. The whole CDR3 protein reads CASSLGLDTNYEQYF.

As to this clone: The read stops 3 residues short of the end of the CDR3; the missing end is completed from the germline J gene. V usage is TRBV19 and J usage is TRBJ2-3; TRBD2 is a possible D gene (5 bases). The germline V gene has CDR1 LNHDA and CDR2 SQIVND (reference sequence). This CDR3 is built from 12 residues. The V end was cut by 7 bases, the J end by 4 bases, with 9 bases between. CDR3 bases read: TGTGCCAGTAAGGCGGGCCCAGATACG. This gives the protein CASKAGPDT. The entire CDR3 is CASKAGPDTQYF. Looking up the rest from reference TRBV19 and TRBJ2-3 gives the full variable domain: DGGITQSPKYLFRKEGQNVTLSCEQNLNHDAMYWYRQDPGQGLRLIYYSQIVNDFQKGDIAEGYSVSREKKESFPLTVTSAQKNPTAFYLCASKAGPDTQYFGPGTRLTVL.

A word on this clone: Sequencing ends 3 residues short of the CDR3 end; the germline J gene provides the rest. The rearrangement links TRBV12-5 to TRBJ1-6; 8 bases fit TRBD1. The ends lost 3 bases at V and 7 bases at J; junction bases unmatched: 8. CDR3 length equals 16 residues. Germline V gene data show CDR1 as LGHNT and CDR2 as FRNRAP. CDR3 residues: CASGLGQGDKNSPLHF. Incomplete CDR3 DNA: TGTGCTAGTGGTTTAGGACAGGGTGATAAAAATTCACCC.

Concerning this clone itself: Coverage ceases 3 residues before the CDR3 finishes, and the germline J gene fills in the end. The V and J genes are TRBV13 and TRBJ2-3; D gene ambiguous. V shed 1 base and J shed 1 base, with 9 bases lying between them. Germline V gives CDR1 PRHDT, CDR2 FYEKMQ (reference sequence). The CDR3 has 15 residues. The CDR3 is CASSLEGSRTDTQYF. The sequenced part of the CDR3 DNA is TGTGCCAGCAGCTTAGAGGGCTCACGCACAGATACG. Full variable domain (remainder filled in from reference TRBV13 and TRBJ2-3): AAGVIQSPRHLIKEKRETATLKCYPIPRHDTVYWYQQGPGQDPQFLISFYEKMQSDKGSIPDRFSAQQFSDYHSELNMSSLELGDSALYFCASSLEGSRTDTQYFGPGTRLTVL.

Comment on this clone: The read ends 3 residues shy of where the CDR3 ends; the end is completed using the germline J gene. V usage is TRBV2 and J usage is TRBJ2-5; D possibly corresponds to TRBD1 (6 bases). CDR1 and CDR2 (germline): SNHLY, FYNNEI. The CDR3 has 13 residues. The ends were cut back, 6 bases at V and 3 bases at J, with 11 bases in the middle. The sequenced part of the CDR3 DNA is TGTGCCAGCAGACACAGGGAAGAAGAGACC. This codes for CASRHREEET. The whole CDR3 is CASRHREEETQYF. Filled out from reference TRBV2 and TRBJ2-5, the complete variable domain reads EPEVTQTPSHQVTQMGQEVILRCVPISNHLYFYWYRQILGQKVEFLVSFYNNEISEKSEIFDDQFSVERPDGSNFTLKIRSTKLEDSAMYFCASRHREEETQYFGPGTRLLVL.

Of note for this clone: Read data end 3 residues before the CDR3 end; the end is taken from the germline J gene. The chain has TRBV7-6 and TRBJ2-7, with a possible D match to TRBD2 (6 bases). The germline gives CDR1 SGHVS, CDR2 FNYEAQ. V was clipped by 4 bases and J by 3 bases, with 13 bases between them. The CDR3 sequence is 14 residues long. The CDR3 bases that were read are TGTGCCAGCAGCTCTCAAGGGACTGACTACGAG. Amino acids: CASSSQGTDYE. The full-length CDR3 reads as CASSSQGTDYEQYF.

As concerns this clone: The read terminates 3 residues ahead of where the CDR3 ends, so the germline J gene completes it. V and J are TRBV9 and TRBJ2-3, with D hard to call. This CDR3 region has 17 residues. Per germline, CDR1 SGDLS and CDR2 YYNGEE. Deletions cut 0 bases from V and 0 bases from J, with 14 bases between. CDR3 protein: CASSVGGRSTSTDTQYF. The CDR3 bases that were read are TGTGCCAGCAGCGTAGGCGGCCGCTCCACTAGCACAGATACG.

CDR3 protein: CASSLPTEETQYF. Incomplete CDR3 DNA: TGCGCCAGCAGCCTCCCGACAGAAGAGACC. This rearrangement joins TRBV5-1 to TRBJ2-5; D is possibly TRBD1 (5 bases). With the read ending 3 residues before the CDR3 end, the germline J gene is used to fill in that end. CDR1 and CDR2 (germline): SGHRS, YFSETQ. Trimming left V 4 bases short and J 3 bases short, with 10 bases between. The CDR3 extends over 13 amino acids.

About this clone itself: The missing CDR3 end, 3 residues past where the read stops, is filled in from the germline J gene. This chain joins TRBV19 and TRBJ1-1; 8 bases match TRBD1. Germline-derived CDR1 and CDR2 are LNHDA and SQIVND (reference sequence). The CDR3 contains 14 residues. CDR3 DNA (partial): TGTGCCAGTAGTTTCCGGGACAGGACCGGCAAA. This codes for CASSFRDRTGK. The full CDR3 is CASSFRDRTGKAFF.

About this clone: The read terminates 3 residues before the CDR3 end, so the remaining end is supplied by the germline J gene. The chain uses TRBV19 and TRBJ2-7, with unresolved D. The CDR3 covers 14 residues. The V gene lost 6 bases and the J gene lost 6 bases, with 18 bases spanning the gap. Germline V gives CDR1 LNHDA, CDR2 SQIVND (reference sequence). CDR3 bases read: TGTGCCAGTAGCATCCGAGCGCAGCTATTCGAG. The encoded protein is CASSIRAQLFE. From start to end, the CDR3 is CASSIRAQLFEQYF. Full variable domain (outside the CDR3, taken from reference TRBV19 and TRBJ2-7): DGGITQSPKYLFRKEGQNVTLSCEQNLNHDAMYWYRQDPGQGLRLIYYSQIVNDFQKGDIAEGYSVSREKKESFPLTVTSAQKNPTAFYLCASSIRAQLFEQYFGPGTRLTVT.

Comment on this clone: The sequence runs out 3 residues before the end of the CDR3; the remainder is reconstructed from the germline J gene. V is TRBV5-3 and J is TRBJ1-5, with 9 nucleotides matching TRBD1. TRBV5-3 is known as an ORF, though its function is uncertain. J was trimmed by 4 bases and V by 4 bases; bases with no gene match: 6. The CDR3 is 15 amino acids. CDR3 region: CARSEPGQGNQPQHF. Incomplete CDR3 DNA: TGTGCCAGAAGCGAACCGGGACAGGGAAATCAGCCC.

As for this clone: The read stops 3 residues short of the end of the CDR3; the missing end is completed from the germline J gene. The chain carries TRBV14 and TRBJ1-2; TRBD1 matches at 7 bases. Germline CDR1 is SGHDN and CDR2 is FVKESK. V lost 5 bases, J lost 1 base, and 1 base stayed unmatched. CDR3 length: 13 residues. The sequenced CDR3 bases are TGTGCCAGCAGCGGGGACAGTAACTATGGC. This encodes CASSGDSNYG. The full CDR3 reads CASSGDSNYGYTF.

With regard to this clone: The CDR3 end is not reached by the read, which stops 3 residues before it; the germline J gene fills it in. The V call is TRBV19, the J call TRBJ2-3, with D perhaps matching TRBD2 (6 bases). Trimming shortened V by 0 bases and J by 2 bases, and 15 bases separated the two germline ends. The CDR3 consists of 17 residues. Per germline, CDR1 LNHDA and CDR2 SQIVND (reference sequence). The covered CDR3 bases are TGTGCCAGTAGTATAGATAGCGGACTACCGTCCACAGATACG. This encodes CASSIDSGLPSTDT. The entire CDR3 protein reads CASSIDSGLPSTDTQYF.

Remarks on this clone: The CDR3 is cut off 3 residues early in the read; its end comes from the germline J gene. The V call is TRBV7-3, the J call TRBJ2-1; D may be TRBD2 (6 bases). Trimming cost V 4 bases and J 7 bases, with 11 bases left between them. CDR1 and CDR2 (germline): SGHTA, FQGTGA. This CDR3 has 13 amino acids. The sequenced part of the CDR3 DNA is TGTGCCAGCAGCTCGACTAGTCGGAATGAG. Its protein product is CASSSTSRNE. The whole CDR3 is CASSSTSRNEQFF.

Comments on this clone: Sequencing ends 3 residues short of the CDR3 end; the germline J gene provides the rest. The rearrangement uses TRBV5-1 and TRBJ2-2; TRBD2 matches 7 bases. CDR3 size: 14 residues. The V gene end was trimmed by 7 bases and the J gene end by 7 bases; junction bases not matched to a gene: 10. Germline V gene lookup returns CDR1 SGHRS and CDR2 YFSETQ. CDR3 DNA (partial): TGCGCCAGCTCCGGGACTATTTTTGTCGGGGAG. Translated, it gives CASSGTIFVGE. The CDR3 reads in full as CASSGTIFVGELFF.

Turning to this clone: The missing CDR3 end, 3 residues past where the read stops, is filled in from the germline J gene. The rearrangement uses TRBV19 and TRBJ1-1; 8 bases are shared with TRBD1. With 5 bases clipped from V and 1 base from J, the junction kept 3 bases outside the gene matches. Germline CDR1 LNHDA, CDR2 SQIVND (reference sequence). The CDR3 is 14 residues long. The CDR3 bases that were read are TGTGCCAGTAGTTTGGGACAGGCGAACACTGAA. Translating gives CASSLGQANTE. The CDR3, in full, reads CASSLGQANTEAFF.

Regarding this clone: The read gets to within 3 residues of the CDR3 end, and the germline J gene fills in the rest. The V and J genes are TRBV5-1 and TRBJ1-5; TRBD1 might be the D (6 bases). Trimming took off 2 bases at V and 6 bases at J, with 9 bases between the two ends. In germline, CDR1 is SGHRS, CDR2 YFSETQ. There are 13 residues in the CDR3. The CDR3 here is CASSFRGGQPQHF. The covered CDR3 bases are TGCGCCAGCAGCTTCAGGGGTGGTCAGCCC.

Concerning this clone itself: The sequence runs out 3 residues before the end of the CDR3; the remainder is reconstructed from the germline J gene. The gene calls are TRBV6-4 and TRBJ2-1, with 13 bases aligning to TRBD2. CDR3 length equals 15 residues. V shed 6 bases and J 7 bases; nucleotides not matched to a gene: 6. Looked up from germline, CDR1 is MRHNA and CDR2 is SNTAGT. CDR3 bases read: TGTGCCAGCAGCGAACTAGCGGGAGGGCATAATGAG. Its protein is CASSELAGGHNE. The whole CDR3 region reads CASSELAGGHNEQFF.

Concerning this clone: The CDR3 goes on 3 residues after the read ends, and that part is filled in from the germline J gene. The chain is built from TRBV20-1 and TRBJ2-1, with no clear D. Trimming took off 3 bases at V and 0 bases at J, with 3 bases between the two ends. The germline CDR1 and CDR2 sequences are DFQATT and SNEGSKA (reference sequence). The CDR3 is made up of 12 amino acids. CDR3 amino acids: CSASSSYNEQFF. The sequenced CDR3 bases are TGCAGTGCTAGTAGCTCCTACAATGAG.

Turning to this clone: The read ends 3 residues early relative to the CDR3; the germline J gene fills the gap. This chain uses TRBV5-1 with TRBJ1-2, with D perhaps matching TRBD1 (6 bases). Trimming pared 4 bases from V and 1 base from J, leaving 11 bases between. The CDR3 runs to 14 residues. Germline lookup yields CDR1 SGHRS and CDR2 YFSETQ. The CDR3 DNA, read in part, is TGCGCCAGCAGCCCCCGGACAGTTAACTATGGC. Its translation is CASSPRTVNYG. The entire CDR3 sequence reads CASSPRTVNYGYTF. Full variable domain (rest looked up from reference TRBV5-1 and TRBJ1-2): KAGVTQTPRYLIKTRGQQVTLSCSPISGHRSVSWYQQTPGQGLQFLFEYFSETQRNKGNFPGRFSGRQFSNSRSEMNVSTLELGDSALYLCASSPRTVNYGYTFGSGTRLTVV.

Regarding this clone: The CDR3 extends 3 residues past the end of the read, so its final part is completed from the germline J gene. The V call is TRBV29-1, the J call TRBJ2-1, with 7 bases that match TRBD1. Germline trimming cut 3 bases from V and 8 bases from J; bases unmatched to any gene: 7. The germline CDR1 and CDR2 sequences are SQVTM and ANQGSEA. The CDR3 runs to 13 residues. CDR3 bases read: TGCAGCGTTGACCCGGACAGGCTCGATGAG. Protein sequence: CSVDPDRLDE. The whole CDR3 sequence is CSVDPDRLDEQFF.

According to its frequency, this clone is medium-sized. The read ends 3 residues early relative to the CDR3; the germline J gene fills the gap. The rearrangement uses TRBV29-1 and TRBJ1-2; 7 bases align to TRBD1. This CDR3 has 16 residues. V dropped 5 bases and J dropped 4; count of bases not matched to a gene: 16. The germline V gene encodes CDR1 SQVTM and CDR2 ANQGSEA. This chain's CDR3 is CSVYPGDRPTGYGYTF. Partial CDR3 DNA: TGCAGCGTTTACCCAGGGGACAGACCCACGGGCTATGGC.

This clone is deemed medium-sized by its frequency. The read comes to an end 3 residues before the CDR3 does, leaving the germline J gene to fill in the end. The chain recombines TRBV29-1 with TRBJ1-2; D is perhaps TRBD1 (5 bases). V was shortened by 1 base and J by 3 bases, with 12 bases between the two germline ends. CDR3 length: 14 residues. CDR1 SQVTM and CDR2 ANQGSEA come from the germline V gene. The CDR3 bases that were read are TGCAGCGTTGAAGTATTCGGCAGGGACTATGGC. Its translation is CSVEVFGRDYG. The complete CDR3 sequence is CSVEVFGRDYGYTF.